Each of the 25 T cell receptor beta chains below was sequenced from the same sample in a study of tissue T cells after allogeneic stem cell transplantation. Enrolled prospectively were adult allogeneic hematopoietic cell transplant recipients whose graft-versus-host disease was steroid-refractory. Using immunoSEQ multiplex PCR, the repertoire was profiled, and TCRdb retains in-frame clones only, with some absent. Of about 2,500 clones listed, 55% to 80% are singletons. The sample was colon tissue, taken at autopsy. Receptors were obtained from an older male patient with steroid-refractory graft-versus-host disease after an allogeneic stem cell transplant. Certain T cells may be donor cells from the graft.

This chain links TRBV10-3 with TRBJ1-4; 10 bases are shared with TRBD1. This CDR3 has 15 residues. The J segment lost 5 bases and the V segment lost 6 bases, leaving 6 bases of the junction unmatched. Looked up from germline, CDR1 is ENHRY and CDR2 is SYGVKD. The CDR3 is CAIRPTGGLNEKLFF. As DNA, the CDR3 is TGTGCCATCAGACCGACAGGGGGCCTAAATGAAAAACTGTTTTTT.

The V call is TRBV28, the J call TRBJ2-5; the D call may be TRBD1 or TRBD2 (5 bases each). Trimming removed 10 bases from V and 5 bases from J, with 17 bases in between. This CDR3 spans 13 amino acids. Per germline, CDR1 MDHEN and CDR2 SYDVKM. The CDR3 DNA is TGTGCCATCCAGAGGCCCGGGACGGAGACCCAGTACTTC. Translating it yields CAIQRPGTETQYF.

V gene TRBV2 combines with J gene TRBJ2-1, with unresolved D. Germline V gives CDR1 SNHLY, CDR2 FYNNEI. The CDR3 consists of 13 residues. V dropped 5 bases and J dropped 10 bases, with 15 bases sitting between them. The CDR3: CASSFNSYTEQFF. CDR3 sequence (DNA): TGTGCCAGCAGTTTTAATAGCTACACCGAGCAGTTCTTC.

This chain connects TRBV6-1 to TRBJ2-5; D could derive from TRBD1 or TRBD2 (5 bases each). Germline CDR1 and CDR2: MNHNS and SASEGT. The V and J ends lost 0 bases and 4 bases respectively, with 15 bases between them. The CDR3 has 16 residues. In DNA form, the CDR3 reads TGTGCCAGCAGTGAAGCGCTACGGGGCGGTAGAGAGACCCAGTACTTC. Translated, it gives CASSEALRGGRETQYF.

In this sample, this clone is large. The chain links TRBV7-3 to TRBJ1-5, with D unclear. This CDR3 has 13 amino acids. V shed 0 bases and J shed 3 bases, with 3 bases lying between them. The germline gives CDR1 SGHTA, CDR2 FQGTGA. In nucleotides, the CDR3 is TGTGCCAGCAGCTTAACCCTCAATCAGCCCCAGCATTTT. Protein product: CASSLTLNQPQHF.

V gene TRBV12-3 or TRBV12-4 combines with J gene TRBJ2-7; a weak D match, TRBD1 (6 bases). The CDR3 is 12 residues long. V lost 5 bases and J 3 bases, leaving 8 bases between the germline ends. The CDR3 reads CASSRGGYEQYF. CDR3 nucleotides: TGTGCCAGCAGTCGAGGGGGCTACGAGCAGTACTTC.

V usage is TRBV12-3 or TRBV12-4 and J usage is TRBJ1-5; possible D gene TRBD1, 5 bases. The CDR3 spans 13 residues. Deletions cut 6 bases from V and 9 bases from J, with 15 bases between. In nucleotides, the CDR3 is TGTGCCAGCAGGCCTCAGGGTGTAGGGCCCCAGCATTTT. It yields the protein CASRPQGVGPQHF.

This clone showed up just once. The chain has TRBV2 and TRBJ1-1, with TRBD1 matching 10 bases. CDR1 is SNHLY and CDR2 is FYNNEI in the germline V gene. This CDR3 region has 14 residues. The junction had 7 bases not matched to a gene; V was cut back by 2 bases and J by 10 bases. CDR3 sequence: CASSEQRDRGGAFF. The CDR3 nucleotides are TGTGCCAGCAGTGAACAAAGGGACAGGGGAGGAGCTTTCTTT.

In its sample, this clone was seen a few times. V usage is TRBV7-2 and J usage is TRBJ1-2; D not certain. Trimming stripped 3 bases from V and 4 bases from J, with 15 bases between. This CDR3 comprises 15 residues. Germline CDR1 reads SGHTA; CDR2 reads FQGNSA. CDR3 region: CASSFRELIFYGYTF. In nucleotides, the CDR3 is TGTGCCAGCAGCTTCCGGGAGCTAATCTTCTATGGCTACACCTTC. The full variable domain, with the rest looked up from reference TRBV7-2 and TRBJ1-2, is GAGVSQSPSNKVTEKGKDVELRCDPISGHTALYWYRQSLGQGLEFLIYFQGNSAPDKSGLPSDRFSAERTGGSVSTLTIQRTQQEDSAVYLCASSFRELIFYGYTFGSGTRLTVV.

This clone appeared a few times. V and J are TRBV13 and TRBJ2-3, with TRBD2 matching 9 bases. From germline, CDR1 is PRHDT and CDR2 FYEKMQ (reference sequence). The CDR3 covers 15 residues. V lost 5 bases, J lost 5 bases, and 8 bases stayed unmatched. The CDR3 loop is CASSRAGGVVDTQYF. DNA for the CDR3: TGTGCCAGCAGCCGAGCGGGGGGTGTAGTAGATACGCAGTATTTT.

The CDR3 here is CASSFWGAHYGYTF. For the CDR3, the DNA is TGTGCCAGCAGTTTCTGGGGGGCTCACTATGGCTACACCTTC. This chain joins TRBV28 and TRBJ1-2, with D possibly matching TRBD1 (6 bases). There are 14 residues in the CDR3. The germline CDR1 and CDR2 sequences are MDHEN and SYDVKM. V lost 3 bases and J 3 bases, leaving 11 bases between the germline ends.

This chain joins TRBV5-1 and TRBJ1-4; 7 nucleotides line up with TRBD1. The CDR3 has 20 amino acids. Germline lookup yields CDR1 SGHRS and CDR2 YFSETQ. Unmatched junction bases numbered 18, after V lost 0 bases and J lost 4 bases. DNA of the CDR3: TGCGCCAGCAGCTTGGCTGGGACACACTCTACCCGGGACAGTAATGAAAAACTGTTTTTT. Encoded protein: CASSLAGTHSTRDSNEKLFF.

This clone is judged large. The chain carries TRBV5-4 and TRBJ2-1, with 12 bases aligning to TRBD2. This CDR3 has 17 residues. Germline assignment: CDR1 SGHNT and CDR2 YYREEE (reference sequence). J gave up 0 bases and V 4 bases, and 5 bases lay outside the gene matches. CDR3: CASSLGLAGSSYNEQFF. The CDR3 nucleotides are TGTGCCAGCAGCCTAGGACTAGCGGGGAGCTCCTACAATGAGCAGTTCTTC.

The genes are TRBV30 and TRBJ2-7; 7 positions match TRBD1. Germline-derived CDR1 and CDR2 are GTSNPN and SVGIG (reference sequence). This CDR3 spans 16 amino acids. V lost 0 bases to trimming and J lost 0 bases; unmatched junction nucleotides: 8. CDR3 coding DNA: TGTGCCTGGAGTGTAAAGGGGGCGCCGAGCTCCTACGAGCAGTACTTC. It specifies CAWSVKGAPSSYEQYF.

This chain uses TRBV29-1 with TRBJ1-1, with a possible D match to TRBD1 (5 bases). Trimming cost V 3 bases and J 4 bases, with 12 bases left between them. The germline V gene encodes CDR1 SQVTM and CDR2 ANQGSEA. The CDR3 loop spans 13 amino acids. The CDR3 DNA sequence: TGCAGCGTTGAGGACGGGGCGGGCACTGAAGCTTTCTTT. Amino acid sequence: CSVEDGAGTEAFF. Filled out from reference TRBV29-1 and TRBJ1-1, the complete variable domain reads SAVISQKPSRDICQRGTSLTIQCQVDSQVTMMFWYRQQPGQSLTLIATANQGSEATYESGFVIDKFPISRPNLTFSTLTVSNMSPEDSSIYLCSVEDGAGTEAFFGQGTRLTVV.

J is TRBJ2-3 and V is TRBV3-1 (or the pseudogene TRBV3-2); D call uncertain. V was shortened by 3 bases and J by 7 bases, with 11 bases between the two germline ends. This CDR3 region has 13 residues. Looked up from germline, CDR1 is LGHDT and CDR2 is YNNKEL (reference sequence). CDR3 coding DNA: TGTGCCAGCAGCCAGTTCTCTGAGAATACGCAGTATTTT. This translates into CASSQFSENTQYF.

This chain uses TRBV6-5 with TRBJ2-7; 9 positions agree with TRBD1. Trimming cost V 6 bases and J 2 bases; bases outside gene matches: 8. The CDR3 spans 15 residues. Germline V CDR1 and CDR2: MNHEY, SVGAGI. CDR3 residues: CASSYTGGSTYEQYF. The CDR3 DNA sequence: TGTGCCAGCAGCTACACAGGGGGCTCAACCTACGAGCAGTACTTC.

This chain links TRBV12-3 or TRBV12-4 with TRBJ1-1; no definite D call. The V and J ends lost 7 bases and 0 bases respectively, with 9 bases between them. The length of the CDR3 is 13 residues. The CDR3 sequence: CASIIDLNTEAFF. As DNA, the CDR3 is TGTGCCAGCATTATCGACCTGAACACTGAAGCTTTCTTT.

This clone was recorded a few times. The rearrangement uses TRBV6-6 and TRBJ1-4, with 9 bases fitting TRBD1. The CDR3 covers 14 residues. Trimming cost V 7 bases and J 6 bases; bases outside gene matches: 6. Germline V gene data show CDR1 as MNHNY and CDR2 as SVGAGI (reference sequence). Here the CDR3 reads CASKPRQGDEKLFF. The CDR3 nucleotides read TGTGCCAGCAAGCCTAGACAGGGGGATGAAAAACTGTTTTTT.

V is TRBV2 and J is TRBJ2-1, with no clear D. This CDR3 is built from 13 residues. Germline CDR1 and CDR2: SNHLY and FYNNEI. The V gene lost 1 base and the J gene lost 5 bases, with 6 bases spanning the gap. CDR3 in DNA: TGTGCCAGCAGTGAAGGTTTAAACAATGAGCAGTTCTTC. It yields the protein CASSEGLNNEQFF.

This clone was counted once. The chain has TRBV5-5 and TRBJ1-1, with a weak D call TRBD1 (6 bases). V shed 4 bases and J shed 7 bases, with 17 bases lying between them. There are 14 residues in the CDR3. The germline V gene has CDR1 SGHKS and CDR2 YYEKEE (reference sequence). The CDR3 loop reads CASSLRQAELEAFF. The CDR3 region has the DNA TGTGCCAGCAGCCTTAGACAGGCAGAGCTTGAAGCTTTCTTT.

Here the CDR3 DNA reads TGTGCCAGCAGTTTAGAGGGGAATGAAAAACTGTTTTTT. Translating it yields CASSLEGNEKLFF. The chain combines TRBV12-3 or TRBV12-4 with TRBJ1-4, with D possibly being TRBD1 (5 bases). V was cut by 1 base and J by 5 bases, with 5 bases left in between. The CDR3 contains 13 residues.

The chain carries TRBV10-3 and TRBJ2-1, with 9 bases identical to TRBD1. Germline lookup yields CDR1 ENHRY and CDR2 SYGVKD. Trimming cost V 10 bases and J 4 bases; bases outside gene matches: 14. This CDR3 is built from 16 residues. CDR3 bases: TGTGCCACGTGGGGGATAGCCGGGACAGGGTACAATGAGCAGTTCTTC. Protein sequence: CATWGIAGTGYNEQFF.

The chain employs TRBV7-3 and TRBJ1-6, with no clear D. Germline V gene lookup returns CDR1 SGHTA and CDR2 FQGTGA. Trimming removed 2 bases from V and 7 bases from J, with 6 bases in between. The CDR3 sequence is 13 residues long. The CDR3 DNA reads as TGTGCCAGCAGCTTATCCCTCAATTCACCCCTCCACTTT. Protein product: CASSLSLNSPLHF.

The chain is built from TRBV6-5 and TRBJ2-1, with a possible D match to TRBD1 (6 bases). Germline CDR1 and CDR2: MNHEY and SVGAGI. The V gene lost 7 bases and the J gene lost 0 bases, with 10 bases spanning the gap. The CDR3 is 14 residues long. CDR3 loop: CASTQGSSYNEQFF. CDR3 DNA sequence: TGTGCCAGCACCCAGGGGTCCTCCTACAATGAGCAGTTCTTC.